This note documents a single T cell receptor (beta chain) sequence. This sample was taken from a study of PD-L1 blockade in urothelial cancer. Turning to the study itself: Patients commenced atezolizumab in about 2014, and it was given at 1,200 mg intravenously every 3 weeks. Researchers found blood samples held a median of approximately 150,000 T cells.

Locally advanced or metastatic urothelial carcinoma affected all patients. The assay was immunoSEQ multiplex PCR, and TCRdb's table has in-frame clones only and misses some. The table has about 22,000 clones, nearly 90% seen once; the top ten hold about 16%. Germline assignment: CDR1 MNHEY and CDR2 SMNVEV (reference sequence). The V end was cut by 1 base, the J end by 1 base, with 6 bases between. The CDR3 runs to 14 residues. The sequence derives from a woman aged 60-75 years with urothelial cancer. The chain carries TRBV27 and TRBJ2-3; no definite D call. Source: PBMCs, taken around atezolizumab (anti-PD-L1) treatment. This CDR3 reads CASSLFVGTDTQYF. DNA for the CDR3: TGTGCCAGCAGTTTATTCGTAGGCACAGATACGCAGTATTTT.